Shown below are 20 T cell receptor beta chains from a single sample sequenced in a study of T cells in Graves' hyperthyroidism and ophthalmopathy. The source material, RNA transcripts, was used to amplify TCR beta CDR3 regions. During a first-round RT-PCR of the TCR CDR3, the HTBI primer set was used. TCRdb reanalysed the multiplex PCR reads using MiXCR and keeps one entry per CDR3 protein. The data contain under 700,000 distinct CDR3 sequences, 16% of them seen just once; the ten biggest clones take up 18%. Sequenced sample: blood. These receptors all come from a woman between 18 and 30 years old with Graves' hyperthyroidism.

This clonotype has just a few counts. The chain is built from TRBV5-1 and TRBJ2-7; possible D gene TRBD2, 6 bases. Germline V gene sequence: CDR1 SGHRS, CDR2 YFSETQ. The V end lost 4 bases, the J end lost 2 bases, and 22 bases lay between the germline ends. This CDR3 has 17 amino acids. The CDR3 loop is CASSASLGTSSTYEQYF. The DNA for the CDR3 is TGCGCCAGCAGCGCTTCACTCGGGACTTCATCTACCTACGAGCAGTACTTC.

The rearrangement joins TRBV7-9 to TRBJ2-2; a weak D match, TRBD1 (6 bases). This CDR3 region has 18 residues. V dropped 4 bases and J dropped 3 bases, with 21 bases sitting between them. Per germline, CDR1 SEHNR and CDR2 FQNEAQ (reference sequence). The CDR3 loop reads CASSSPFEQGFDTGELFF. CDR3 DNA sequence: TGTGCCAGCAGCTCCCCCTTTGAGCAGGGGTTTGACACCGGGGAGCTGTTTTTT.

This clonotype was counted only a few times. The gene calls are TRBV5-1 and TRBJ2-6; no clear D gene. Trimming pared 3 bases from V and 0 bases from J, leaving 10 bases between. From germline, CDR1 is SGHRS and CDR2 YFSETQ. This CDR3 has 16 residues. The CDR3 loop reads CASSSRTISGANVLTF. CDR3 nucleotides: TGCGCCAGCAGCTCCCGTACGATCTCTGGGGCCAACGTCCTGACTTTC.

Here the CDR3 reads CSVDGGNTIYF. The CDR3 DNA sequence: TGCAGCGTTGACGGGGGAAACACCATATATTTT. This chain connects TRBV29-1 to TRBJ1-3, with unresolved D. The CDR3 is made up of 11 amino acids. Trimming took 3 bases from V and 4 from J, leaving 4 bases between them. CDR1 SQVTM and CDR2 ANQGSEA come from the germline V gene.

In this sample, this clonotype turned up a few times. This sequence joins TRBV4-3 and TRBJ2-4; no reliable D call. V gave up 4 bases and J gave up 9 bases, with 13 bases separating them. The CDR3 runs 13 residues. The germline V gene has CDR1 LGHNA and CDR2 YSLEER. The CDR3 region has the DNA TGCGCCAGCAGCCCCTATGGCGAGAGCATTCAGTACTTC. This gives the protein CASSPYGESIQYF.

This clonotype was found many times. V usage is TRBV7-9 and J usage is TRBJ2-1, with TRBD2 matching over 10 bases. From germline, CDR1 is SEHNR and CDR2 FQNEAQ (reference sequence). V was pared by 6 bases and J by 0 bases, with 8 bases of the junction left unmatched. The CDR3 length is 17 residues. The CDR3 DNA reads TGTGCCAGCAGACCCAGACTAGCGGGTAACTCCTACAATGAGCAGTTCTTC. Protein: CASRPRLAGNSYNEQFF.

This clonotype was detected many times. This rearrangement joins TRBV20-1 to TRBJ2-1, with 8 bases matching TRBD1. Germline lookup yields CDR1 DFQATT and CDR2 SNEGSKA (reference sequence). The CDR3 has 14 residues. J was trimmed by 2 bases and V by 5 bases; bases with no gene match: 5. The CDR3 DNA reads as TGCAGTGCTGAAAGGACAGGGCCCTACAATGAGCAGTTCTTC. Amino acid sequence: CSAERTGPYNEQFF.

The chain is built from TRBV25-1 and TRBJ2-5; TRBD2 might be the D (6 bases). Germline V gene data show CDR1 as MGHDK and CDR2 as SYGVNS. V was pared by 10 bases and J by 0 bases, with 15 bases between. The CDR3 is 14 residues long. In DNA form, the CDR3 reads TGTGCCAAGAGAGATGGGGAGGACCAAGAGACCCAGTACTTC. Its translation: CAKRDGEDQETQYF.

A few counts support this clonotype. The chain uses TRBV20-1 and TRBJ2-7, with TRBD1 matching 7 bases. V shed 0 bases, J shed 3 bases, and the junction held 5 bases outside the gene matches. CDR3 length equals 14 residues. Germline V gives CDR1 DFQATT, CDR2 SNEGSKA (reference sequence). Here the CDR3 reads CSARDLPGGYEQYF. CDR3 nucleotides: TGCAGTGCTAGAGATCTCCCAGGGGGCTACGAGCAGTACTTC.

This clonotype was counted only a few times. The chain links TRBV5-1 to TRBJ2-5, with D hard to call. The CDR3 sequence is 12 residues long. The germline V gene has CDR1 SGHRS and CDR2 YFSETQ. The V and J ends lost 2 bases and 5 bases respectively, with 7 bases between them. The CDR3 reads CASSFEFETQYF. The CDR3 DNA sequence: TGCGCCAGCAGCTTCGAGTTCGAGACCCAGTACTTC.

Ten or more counts support this clonotype. This chain joins TRBV2 and TRBJ2-3; the D gene is possibly TRBD1 (6 bases). In germline, CDR1 is SNHLY, CDR2 FYNNEI. The CDR3 is 13 amino acids. Trimming left V 6 bases short and J 2 bases short, with 9 bases between. This CDR3 reads CASRWDNTDTQYF. Written as DNA, the CDR3 is TGTGCCAGCAGGTGGGACAACACAGATACGCAGTATTTT.

This clonotype showed up many times. The CDR3 here is CSAIQGSEQFF. In nucleotides, the CDR3 is TGCAGTGCCATACAGGGAAGTGAGCAGTTCTTC. The chain joins TRBV20-1 to TRBJ2-1, with D possibly TRBD1 on 6 matching bases. V lost 6 bases and J 9 bases, leaving 12 bases between the germline ends. The CDR3 covers 11 residues. Germline values: CDR1 DFQATT, CDR2 SNEGSKA (reference sequence).

At least ten counts were recorded for this clonotype. The chain uses TRBV2 and TRBJ1-5; 7 bases agree with TRBD1. V lost 5 bases, J lost 5 bases, and 12 bases stayed unmatched. The CDR3 is 16 amino acids. Germline V lookup: CDR1 SNHLY, CDR2 FYNNEI. In DNA form, the CDR3 reads TGTGCCAGCAGTAGGCGCCGACAGGGTTTATATCAGCCCCAGCATTTT. Its translation: CASSRRRQGLYQPQHF.

Many counts were recorded for this clonotype. The chain combines TRBV10-2 with TRBJ1-1, with D unclear. V was shortened by 0 bases and J by 5 bases, with 13 bases between the two germline ends. This CDR3 has 15 residues. The V gene's germline CDR1 is WSHSY and CDR2 SAAADI. In DNA, the CDR3 is TGCGCCAGCAGTGAGTCGGGCCGGGTTGGAACTGAAGCTTTCTTT. Translation: CASSESGRVGTEAFF.

The CDR3 reads CASSLSGRGTYEQYF. The CDR3 coding sequence is TGTGCCAGCTCACTTTCCGGTCGGGGCACCTACGAGCAGTACTTC. This chain links TRBV18 with TRBJ2-7, with D possibly being TRBD1 or TRBD2 (5 bases each). CDR3 length: 15 residues. Germline CDR1 reads KGHSH; CDR2 reads LQKENI. Trimming removed 4 bases at V and 2 bases at J, with 15 bases between.

The sample holds many counts of this clonotype. This chain joins TRBV12-3 or TRBV12-4 and TRBJ2-3, with D unresolved. The CDR3 is 14 residues long. The V gene lost 6 bases and the J gene lost 2 bases, with 12 bases spanning the gap. CDR3 amino acids: CASSPGQDTDTQYF. In DNA, the CDR3 is TGTGCCAGCAGCCCCGGGCAGGACACAGATACGCAGTATTTT.

The chain links TRBV4-1 to TRBJ1-2, with TRBD1 identical over 8 bases. CDR1 and CDR2 (germline): MGHRA, YSYEKL. Trimming cost V 4 bases and J 8 bases; bases outside gene matches: 9. This CDR3 has 14 amino acids. Here the CDR3 reads CASSPTGAPGGYTF. In nucleotides, the CDR3 is TGCGCCAGCAGCCCGACAGGGGCTCCTGGAGGCTACACCTTC.

This clonotype was counted a few times. The chain recombines TRBV30 with TRBJ2-7, with 7 positions matching TRBD2. The germline gives CDR1 GTSNPN, CDR2 SVGIG (reference sequence). The CDR3 contains 14 residues. V lost 5 bases to trimming and J lost 4 bases; unmatched junction nucleotides: 11. The CDR3 nucleotides are TGTGCCTGGCAAAAAGGGGCGGGAGTATACGAGCAGTACTTC. Amino acids: CAWQKGAGVYEQYF.

In its sample, this clonotype was seen many times. The chain links TRBV29-1 to TRBJ1-1; D not certain. V lost 4 bases, J lost 2 bases, and 8 bases lay in between. There are 12 residues in the CDR3. The germline V gene has CDR1 SQVTM and CDR2 ANQGSEA. The CDR3 region has the DNA TGCAGCGTTGGACAACCCAACACTGAAGCTTTCTTT. This codes for CSVGQPNTEAFF.

This clonotype was counted only a few times. Here the CDR3 DNA reads TGCGCCAGCAGGATCCGGCTAGCGGGAGATGAGCAGTACTTC. Its translation: CASRIRLAGDEQYF. The rearrangement links TRBV5-1 to TRBJ2-7, with TRBD2 identical over 10 bases. Germline loops: CDR1 SGHRS, CDR2 YFSETQ. J lost 7 bases, V lost 5 bases, and 9 bases had no gene match. The CDR3 runs to 14 residues.